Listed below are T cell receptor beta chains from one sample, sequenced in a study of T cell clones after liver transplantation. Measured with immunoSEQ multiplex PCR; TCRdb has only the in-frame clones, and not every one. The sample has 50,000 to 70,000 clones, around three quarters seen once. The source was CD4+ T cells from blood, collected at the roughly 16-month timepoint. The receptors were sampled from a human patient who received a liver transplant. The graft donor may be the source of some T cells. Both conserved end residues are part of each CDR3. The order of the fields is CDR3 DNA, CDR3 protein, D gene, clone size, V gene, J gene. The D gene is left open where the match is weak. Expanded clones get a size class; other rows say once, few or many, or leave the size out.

DNA: TGTGCCAGCAGTGTGGCGGGACAGGCCCCCTACGAGCAGTACTTC; CDR3: CASSVAGQAPYEQYF; D: TRBD1; size: NA; V: TRBV6-5; J: TRBJ2-7
DNA: TGTGCCAGCAGCTTAAACGGACAGGCCGGGGAGCTGTTTTTT; CDR3: CASSLNGQAGELFF; D: TRBD1; size: NA; V: TRBV7-9; J: TRBJ2-2
DNA: TGTGCCAGCAGCCAACGGAGGGCCAAAAACATTCAGTACTTC; CDR3: CASSQRRAKNIQYF; D: NA; size: once; V: TRBV7-2; J: TRBJ2-4
DNA: TGTGCCAGCGGGGTGGACAGGGTAAACAATGAGCAGTTCTTC; CDR3: CASGVDRVNNEQFF; D: TRBD1; size: NA; V: TRBV7-2; J: TRBJ2-1
DNA: TGTGCCAGCACCCCGGGGGCGGGGCTCACCGGGGAGCTGTTTTTT; CDR3: CASTPGAGLTGELFF; D: NA; size: few; V: TRBV9; J: TRBJ2-2
DNA: TGTGCCAGCAGCTTACGCCCAGTCCCGAACACTGAAGCTTTCTTT; CDR3: CASSLRPVPNTEAFF; D: NA; size: few; V: TRBV7-2; J: TRBJ1-1
DNA: TGCGCCAGCAGTAGGACAGGTAGCACAGATACGCAGTATTTT; CDR3: CASSRTGSTDTQYF; D: TRBD1; size: once; V: TRBV10-1; J: TRBJ2-3
DNA: TGCGCCAGCGAAGCTTCCGGGGGGCTACCGCACAATGAGCAGTTCTTC; CDR3: CASEASGGLPHNEQFF; D: NA; size: NA; V: TRBV5-1; J: TRBJ2-1
DNA: TGTGCCAGCAGCTTGGGAGGAACCTCTGGAAACACCATATATTTT; CDR3: CASSLGGTSGNTIYF; D: NA; size: NA; V: TRBV5-4; J: TRBJ1-3
DNA: TGTGCCAGCAGTTTATCTTGGCAGTTTAATTCACCCCTCCACTTT; CDR3: CASSLSWQFNSPLHF; D: NA; size: NA; V: TRBV27; J: TRBJ1-6
DNA: TGTGCCAGCAGCCTAGCGGTGAACACCGGGGAGCTGTTTTTT; CDR3: CASSLAVNTGELFF; D: TRBD2; size: NA; V: TRBV7-2; J: TRBJ2-2
DNA: TGCGCCAGCAGTCAATTCCGGGACAGGGGCTCCTACGAGCAGTACTTC; CDR3: CASSQFRDRGSYEQYF; D: TRBD1; size: NA; V: TRBV23-1; J: TRBJ2-7
DNA: TGCGCCAGCAGCTCCGGGACAGTTGGGTACGAGCAGTACTTC; CDR3: CASSSGTVGYEQYF; D: TRBD1; size: NA; V: TRBV5-1; J: TRBJ2-7
DNA: TGTGCCAGCAGCTTATACGTACAGGAGACCCAGTACTTC; CDR3: CASSLYVQETQYF; D: NA; size: NA; V: TRBV7-9; J: TRBJ2-5
DNA: TGTGCCAGTAGCACGGGGACTAGCACAGATACGCAGTATTTT; CDR3: CASSTGTSTDTQYF; D: NA; size: few; V: TRBV19; J: TRBJ2-3